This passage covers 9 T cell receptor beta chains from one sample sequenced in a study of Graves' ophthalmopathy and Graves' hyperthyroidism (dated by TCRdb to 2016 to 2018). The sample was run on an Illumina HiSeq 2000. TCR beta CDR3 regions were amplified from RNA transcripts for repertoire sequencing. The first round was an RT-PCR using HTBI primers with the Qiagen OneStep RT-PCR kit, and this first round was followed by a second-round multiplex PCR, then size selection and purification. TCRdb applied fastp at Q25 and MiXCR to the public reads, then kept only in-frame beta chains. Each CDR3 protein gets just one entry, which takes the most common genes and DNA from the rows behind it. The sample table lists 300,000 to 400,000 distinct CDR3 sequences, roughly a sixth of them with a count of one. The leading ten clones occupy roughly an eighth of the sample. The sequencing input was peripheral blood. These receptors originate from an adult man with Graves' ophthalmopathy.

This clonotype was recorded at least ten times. The CDR3 loop is CASSSPRSGYTF. The DNA of the CDR3 is TGTGCCAGCAGTTCCCCGCGCAGTGGCTACACCTTC. The V call is TRBV12-3 or TRBV12-4, the J call TRBJ1-2; D remains unclear. Trimming cost V 4 bases and J 7 bases, with 10 bases left between them. The CDR3 extends over 12 amino acids.

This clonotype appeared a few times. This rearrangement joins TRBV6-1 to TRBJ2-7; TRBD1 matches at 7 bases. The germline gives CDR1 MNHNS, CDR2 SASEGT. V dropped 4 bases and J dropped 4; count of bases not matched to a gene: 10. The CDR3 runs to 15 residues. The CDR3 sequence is CASSARTGGLYEQYF. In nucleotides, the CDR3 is TGTGCCAGCAGTGCACGGACAGGCGGTTTGTACGAGCAGTACTTC.

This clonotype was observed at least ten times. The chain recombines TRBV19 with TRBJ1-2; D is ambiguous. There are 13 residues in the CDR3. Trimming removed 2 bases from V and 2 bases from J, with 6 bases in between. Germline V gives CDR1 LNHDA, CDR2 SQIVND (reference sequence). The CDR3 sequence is CASSILENYGYTF. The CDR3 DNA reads TGTGCCAGTAGTATATTAGAAAACTATGGCTACACCTTC. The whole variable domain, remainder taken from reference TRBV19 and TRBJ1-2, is DGGITQSPKYLFRKEGQNVTLSCEQNLNHDAMYWYRQDPGQGLRLIYYSQIVNDFQKGDIAEGYSVSREKKESFPLTVTSAQKNPTAFYLCASSILENYGYTFGSGTRLTVV.

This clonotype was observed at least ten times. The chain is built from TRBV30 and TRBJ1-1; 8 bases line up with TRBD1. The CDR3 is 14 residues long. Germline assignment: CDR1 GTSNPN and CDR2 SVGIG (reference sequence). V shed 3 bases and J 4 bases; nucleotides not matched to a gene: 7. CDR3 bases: TGTGCCTGGAGGCTCCCGACAGGGGTCACTGAAGCTTTCTTT. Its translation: CAWRLPTGVTEAFF.

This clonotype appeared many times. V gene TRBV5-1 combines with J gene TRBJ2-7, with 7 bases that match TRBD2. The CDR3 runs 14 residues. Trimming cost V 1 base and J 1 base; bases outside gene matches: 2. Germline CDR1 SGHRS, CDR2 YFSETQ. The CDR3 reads CASSLIGGSYEQYF. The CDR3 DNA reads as TGCGCCAGCAGCTTGATCGGGGGGTCCTACGAGCAGTACTTC.

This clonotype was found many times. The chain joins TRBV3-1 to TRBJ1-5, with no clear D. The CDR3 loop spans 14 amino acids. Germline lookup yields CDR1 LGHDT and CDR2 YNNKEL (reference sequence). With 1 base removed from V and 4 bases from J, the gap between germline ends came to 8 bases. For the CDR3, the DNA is TGTGCCAGCAGCCAAGCATCCAGAAATCAGCCCCAGCATTTT. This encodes CASSQASRNQPQHF.

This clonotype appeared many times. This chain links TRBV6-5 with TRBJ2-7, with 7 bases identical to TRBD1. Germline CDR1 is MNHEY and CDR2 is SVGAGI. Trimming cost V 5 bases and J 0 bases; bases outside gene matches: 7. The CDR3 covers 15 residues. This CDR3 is CASSTRQGSSYEQYF. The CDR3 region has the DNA TGTGCCAGCAGTACAAGACAGGGTAGCTCCTACGAGCAGTACTTC.

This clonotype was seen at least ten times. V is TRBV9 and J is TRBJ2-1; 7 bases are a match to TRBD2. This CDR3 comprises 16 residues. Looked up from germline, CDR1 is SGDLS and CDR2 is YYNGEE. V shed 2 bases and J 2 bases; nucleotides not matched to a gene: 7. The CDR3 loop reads CASSVREGGAYNEQFF. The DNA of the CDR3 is TGTGCCAGCAGCGTGAGGGAGGGAGGTGCCTACAATGAGCAGTTCTTC.

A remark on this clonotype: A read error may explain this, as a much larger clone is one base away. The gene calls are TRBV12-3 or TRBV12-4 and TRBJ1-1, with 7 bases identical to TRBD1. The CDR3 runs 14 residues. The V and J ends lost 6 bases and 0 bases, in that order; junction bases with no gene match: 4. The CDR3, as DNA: TGTGCCAGCAGAACCCAGGGGGTGAACACTGAAGCTTTCTTT. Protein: CASRTQGVNTEAFF.